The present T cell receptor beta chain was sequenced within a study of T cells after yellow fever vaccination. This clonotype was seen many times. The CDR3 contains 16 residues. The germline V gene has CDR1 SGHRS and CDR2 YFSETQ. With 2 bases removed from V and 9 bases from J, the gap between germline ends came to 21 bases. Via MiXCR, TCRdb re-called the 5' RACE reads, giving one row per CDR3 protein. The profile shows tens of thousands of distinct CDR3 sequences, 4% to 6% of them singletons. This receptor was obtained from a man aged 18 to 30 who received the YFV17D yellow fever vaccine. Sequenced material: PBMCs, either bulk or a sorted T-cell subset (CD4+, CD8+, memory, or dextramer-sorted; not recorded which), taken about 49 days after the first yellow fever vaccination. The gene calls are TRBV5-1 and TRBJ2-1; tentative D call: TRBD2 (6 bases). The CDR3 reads CASSFSSTPVGGEQFF. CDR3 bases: TGCGCCAGCAGCTTCTCCTCTACCCCGGTCGGGGGTGAGCAGTTCTTC.